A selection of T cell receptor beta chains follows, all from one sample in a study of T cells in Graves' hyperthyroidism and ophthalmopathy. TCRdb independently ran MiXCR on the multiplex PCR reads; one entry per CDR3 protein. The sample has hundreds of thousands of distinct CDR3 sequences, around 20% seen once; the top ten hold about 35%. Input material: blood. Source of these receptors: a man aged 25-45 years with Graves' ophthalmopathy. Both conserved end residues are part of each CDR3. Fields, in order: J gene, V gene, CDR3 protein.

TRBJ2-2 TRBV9 CASSVGGGMNTGELFF
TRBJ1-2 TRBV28 CASSPGGTAPNYGYTF
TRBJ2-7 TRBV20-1 CSASGRLAYEQYF
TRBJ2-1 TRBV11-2 CASSLGDGEQFF
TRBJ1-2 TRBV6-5 CASSYSRQGGGYTF
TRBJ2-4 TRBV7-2 CASSLATSGNIQYF
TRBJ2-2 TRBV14 CASSNRGPFTGELFF
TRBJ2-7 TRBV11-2 CASSWTLAGHIYEQYF
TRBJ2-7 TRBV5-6 CASNPNMGRGRYEQYF
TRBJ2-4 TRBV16 CASSQFWLDIQYF
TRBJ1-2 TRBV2 CASTSPYGYTF
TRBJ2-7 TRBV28 CTSTSFLDTGIDEQYF
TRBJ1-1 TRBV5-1 CASSSSQVHADEAFF
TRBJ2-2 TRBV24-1 CATSDRPGQGSNTGELFF
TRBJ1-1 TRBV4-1 CASSLGQNMNTEAFF
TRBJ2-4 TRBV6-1 CASSAGTGPDIQYF
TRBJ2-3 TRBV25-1 CASSDPLLSGSSDTQYF
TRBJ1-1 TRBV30 CAWSVAYTEAEAFF
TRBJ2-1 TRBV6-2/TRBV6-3 CASSYGQPYNEQFF
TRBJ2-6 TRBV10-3 CAIRRDRVLSGANVLTF
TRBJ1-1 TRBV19 CASSMSPNTEAFF
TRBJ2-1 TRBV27 CASSQTSGKEERFF
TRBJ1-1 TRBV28 CASSEVGTDPKGAFF
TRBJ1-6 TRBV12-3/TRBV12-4 CASSPGPGGSPLHF
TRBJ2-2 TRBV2 CASHRLATGELFF
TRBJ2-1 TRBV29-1 CSGGSEQFF
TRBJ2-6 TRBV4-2 CASSPDSLRLAAGANVLTF
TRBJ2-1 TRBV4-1 CASSQKDRGYNEQFF
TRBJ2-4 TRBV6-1 CASSEVAGQGNIQYF
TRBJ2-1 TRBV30 CAWNLENEQFF
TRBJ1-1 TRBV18 CASSPPNTEAFF
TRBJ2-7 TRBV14 CASSQARLAGGNYEQYF
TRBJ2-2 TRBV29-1 CSVVLREDGELFF
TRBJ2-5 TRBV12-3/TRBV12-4 CASSFPGGEETQYF
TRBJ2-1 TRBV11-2 CASSFLPDEQFF
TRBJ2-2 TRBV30 CAWSPTGYTGELFF
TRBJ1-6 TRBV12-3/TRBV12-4 CASTYSVGQKNSPLHF
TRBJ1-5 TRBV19 CASSSERGKGNQPQHF
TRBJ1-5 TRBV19 CASSIDRVFSNQPQHF
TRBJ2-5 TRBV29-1 CSVEVRETQYF
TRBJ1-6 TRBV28 CASSLPAISSPLHF
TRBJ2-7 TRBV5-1 CASSLAIGGYYEQYF
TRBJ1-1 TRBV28 CASSLRQGGKKAFF
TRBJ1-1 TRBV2 CASSDVGGTEAFF
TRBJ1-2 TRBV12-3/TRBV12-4 CASSFRSRTF
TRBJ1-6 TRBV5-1 CASSLDRGYNSPLHF